This paragraph covers one TCR beta chain sequence. The sample has other DNA sequences that encode this CDR3 too. Generated by immunoSEQ multiplex PCR, the TCRdb table keeps only in-frame clones and is missing some. The sample consists of about 100,000 clones, over 80% of them appearing once. This CDR3 is 13 amino acids long. CDR1 SGHRS and CDR2 YFSETQ come from the germline V gene. Trimming stripped 1 base from V and 1 base from J, with 6 bases between. These data come from a study of blood T cell repertoires in COVID-19. As for the study in general: Material from acute and convalescent COVID-19 was sourced from the United States, Italy and Spain.

The chain has TRBV5-1 and TRBJ2-7; TRBD1 is a possible D gene (5 bases). This sequence originates from a man aged 50 to 59 with active COVID-19. The sample was peripheral blood. DNA for the CDR3: TGCGCCAGCAGCTTGCAGGGTTCCTACGAGCAGTACTTC. Translating gives CASSLQGSYEQYF.